The clone carrying this TCR beta chain was detected only a few times. Its antigen is not known. This record comes from a study of response to subunit inactivated influenza vaccine. CDR1 MDHEN and CDR2 SYDVKM come from the germline V gene. V dropped 6 bases and J dropped 8; count of bases not matched to a gene: 8. The CDR3 is 14 residues long. Study-level points and caveats: With each seasonal influenza vaccination, the authors suggested, few new T cells are recruited.

TCRdb recomputed calls from the RT-PCR reads with MiXCR, one row per CDR3 protein. This table has almost 250,000 distinct CDR3 sequences, 9.5% to 15% appearing once. The sequence came from a man aged 45-65 years who received an inactivated influenza vaccine. The starting material was non-naive T cells sorted from PBMCs, obtained around 15 days before vaccination. The chain uses TRBV28 and TRBJ1-2, with 11 bases aligning to TRBD1. The CDR3 region is CASRPGQGVKGYTF. CDR3 bases: TGTGCCAGCAGACCGGGACAGGGGGTGAAAGGCTACACCTTC.